This T cell receptor (beta chain) was retrieved from a study of blood T cell repertoires in COVID-19. The overall study: Sites across the United States, Italy and Spain contributed samples from acute and convalescent COVID-19.

Sequencing was performed with immunoSEQ multiplex PCR; in TCRdb, only in-frame clones are kept and a portion is missing. The sample lists roughly 200,000 clones, around 83% occurring once. With 4 bases clipped from V and 5 bases from J, the junction kept 14 bases outside the gene matches. The CDR3 totals 19 residues. The germline V gene has CDR1 LGHDT and CDR2 YNNKEL (reference sequence). The rearrangement uses TRBV3-1 (or the pseudogene TRBV3-2) and TRBJ2-1, with TRBD2 identical over 13 bases. The sequencing sample was made of peripheral blood. The TCR sequence derives from a woman in her thirties with active or convalescent COVID-19. CDR3: CASSPSFPGLAGTNNEQFF. CDR3 sequence (DNA): TGTGCCAGCAGCCCCTCATTCCCGGGACTAGCGGGGACAAACAATGAGCAGTTCTTC.